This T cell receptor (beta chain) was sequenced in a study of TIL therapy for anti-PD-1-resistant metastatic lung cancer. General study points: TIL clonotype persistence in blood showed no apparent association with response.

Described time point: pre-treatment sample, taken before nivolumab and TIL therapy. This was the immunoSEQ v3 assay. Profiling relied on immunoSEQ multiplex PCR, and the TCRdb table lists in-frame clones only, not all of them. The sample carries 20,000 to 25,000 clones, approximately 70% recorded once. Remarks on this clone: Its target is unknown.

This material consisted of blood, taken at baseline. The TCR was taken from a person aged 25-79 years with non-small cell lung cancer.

In nucleotides, the CDR3 is TGCGCCAGCAGCTCACTTTTTTCGGGAGGCTACACCTTC. Amino acid sequence: CASSSLFSGGYTF. The chain joins TRBV5-1 to TRBJ1-2, with D unresolved. The V and J ends lost 3 bases and 8 bases respectively, with 14 bases between them. The CDR3 sequence is 13 residues long. From germline, CDR1 is SGHRS and CDR2 YFSETQ.